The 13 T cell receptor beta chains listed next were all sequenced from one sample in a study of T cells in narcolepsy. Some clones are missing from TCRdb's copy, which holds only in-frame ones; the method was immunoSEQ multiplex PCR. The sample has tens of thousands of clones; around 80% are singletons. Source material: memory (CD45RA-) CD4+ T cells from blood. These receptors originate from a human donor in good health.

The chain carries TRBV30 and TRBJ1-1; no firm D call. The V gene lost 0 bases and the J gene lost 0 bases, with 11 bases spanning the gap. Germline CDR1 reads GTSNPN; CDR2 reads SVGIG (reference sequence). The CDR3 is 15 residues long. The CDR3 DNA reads TGTGCCTGGAGTGTAAGATCGGGGATGAACACTGAAGCTTTCTTT. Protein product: CAWSVRSGMNTEAFF.

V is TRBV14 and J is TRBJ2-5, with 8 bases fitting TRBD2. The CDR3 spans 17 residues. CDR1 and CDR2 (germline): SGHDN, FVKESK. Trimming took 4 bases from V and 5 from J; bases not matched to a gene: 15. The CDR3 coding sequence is TGTGCCAGCAGCCCCTCCCGGGCGGGGGGTTACCGGGAGACCCAGTACTTC. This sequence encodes CASSPSRAGGYRETQYF.

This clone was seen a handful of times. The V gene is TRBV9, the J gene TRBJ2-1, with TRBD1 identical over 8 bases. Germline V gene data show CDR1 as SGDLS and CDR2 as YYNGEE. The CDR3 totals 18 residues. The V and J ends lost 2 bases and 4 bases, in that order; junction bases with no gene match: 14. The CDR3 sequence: CASSVSPWAGGSYNEQFF. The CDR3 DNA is TGTGCCAGCAGCGTCTCACCCTGGGCAGGGGGCAGTTACAATGAGCAGTTCTTC.

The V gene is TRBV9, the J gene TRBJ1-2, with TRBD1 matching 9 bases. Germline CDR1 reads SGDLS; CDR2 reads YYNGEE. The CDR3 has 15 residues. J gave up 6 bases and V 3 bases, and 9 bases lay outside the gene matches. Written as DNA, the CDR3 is TGTGCCAGCAGCGCGACAGGGGGGACTGTCGATGGCTACACCTTC. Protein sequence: CASSATGGTVDGYTF.

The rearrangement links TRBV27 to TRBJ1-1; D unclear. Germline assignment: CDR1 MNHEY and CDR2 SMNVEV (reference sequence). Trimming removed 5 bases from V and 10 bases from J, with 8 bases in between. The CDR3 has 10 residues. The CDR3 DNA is TGTGCCAGCAGTCCCTCGTCAGCTTTCTTT. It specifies CASSPSSAFF.

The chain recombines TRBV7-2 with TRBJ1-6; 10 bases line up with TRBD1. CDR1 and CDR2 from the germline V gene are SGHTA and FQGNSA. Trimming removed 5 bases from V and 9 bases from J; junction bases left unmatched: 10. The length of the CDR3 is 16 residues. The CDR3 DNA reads TGTGCCAGCAGCCAAGAAATTGGGACAGGGGTTTCACCCCTCCACTTT. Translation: CASSQEIGTGVSPLHF. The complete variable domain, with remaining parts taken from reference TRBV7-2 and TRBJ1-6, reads GAGVSQSPSNKVTEKGKDVELRCDPISGHTALYWYRQSLGQGLEFLIYFQGNSAPDKSGLPSDRFSAERTGGSVSTLTIQRTQQEDSAVYLCASSQEIGTGVSPLHFGNGTRLTVT.

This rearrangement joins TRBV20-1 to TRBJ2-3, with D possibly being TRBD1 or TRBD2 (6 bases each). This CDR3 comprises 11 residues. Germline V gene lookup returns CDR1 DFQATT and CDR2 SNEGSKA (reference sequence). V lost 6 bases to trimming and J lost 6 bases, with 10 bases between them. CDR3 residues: CSARRGDTQYF. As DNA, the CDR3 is TGCAGTGCGAGGAGGGGGGATACGCAGTATTTT.

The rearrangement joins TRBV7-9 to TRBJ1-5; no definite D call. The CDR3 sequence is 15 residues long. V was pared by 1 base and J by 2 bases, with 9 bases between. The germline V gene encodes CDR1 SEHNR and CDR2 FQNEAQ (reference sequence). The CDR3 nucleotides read TGTGCCAGCAGCTTAGGGGCAGGAGGCAATCAGCCCCAGCATTTT. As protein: CASSLGAGGNQPQHF.

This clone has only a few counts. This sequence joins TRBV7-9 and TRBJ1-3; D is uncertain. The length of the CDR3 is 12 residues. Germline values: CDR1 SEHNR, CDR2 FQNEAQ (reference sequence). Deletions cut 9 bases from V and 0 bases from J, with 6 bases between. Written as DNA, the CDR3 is TGTGCCAGTAAGAACTCTGGAAACACCATATATTTT. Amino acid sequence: CASKNSGNTIYF.

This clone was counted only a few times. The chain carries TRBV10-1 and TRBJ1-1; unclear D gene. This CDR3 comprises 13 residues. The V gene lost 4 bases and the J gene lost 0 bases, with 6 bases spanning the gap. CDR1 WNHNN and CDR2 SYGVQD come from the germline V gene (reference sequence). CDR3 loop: CASSASVNTEAFF. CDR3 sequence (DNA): TGCGCCAGCAGTGCGAGCGTGAACACTGAAGCTTTCTTT.

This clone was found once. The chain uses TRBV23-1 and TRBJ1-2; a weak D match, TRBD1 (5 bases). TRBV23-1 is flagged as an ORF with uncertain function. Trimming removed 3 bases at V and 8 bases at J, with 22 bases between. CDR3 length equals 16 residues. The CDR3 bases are TGCGCCAGCAGTCACTCGCGGGGGTTTGCAGCCGTGGGCTACACCTTC. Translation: CASSHSRGFAAVGYTF.

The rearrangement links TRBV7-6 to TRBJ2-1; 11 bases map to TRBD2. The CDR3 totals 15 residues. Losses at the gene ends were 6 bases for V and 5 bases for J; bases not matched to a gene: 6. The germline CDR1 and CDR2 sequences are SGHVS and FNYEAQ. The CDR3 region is CASRPGTSGNNEQFF. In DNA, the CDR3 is TGTGCCAGCAGACCTGGGACTAGCGGTAACAATGAGCAGTTCTTC.

CDR3 region: CASSSSTSGGTDTQYF. The CDR3 DNA follows: TGCGCCAGCAGCTCGAGTACTAGCGGGGGCACAGATACGCAGTATTTT. The chain carries TRBV5-1 and TRBJ2-3; TRBD2 aligns across 10 bases. Trimming removed 3 bases from V and 1 base from J; junction bases left unmatched: 5. Germline assignment: CDR1 SGHRS and CDR2 YFSETQ. This CDR3 has 16 residues.